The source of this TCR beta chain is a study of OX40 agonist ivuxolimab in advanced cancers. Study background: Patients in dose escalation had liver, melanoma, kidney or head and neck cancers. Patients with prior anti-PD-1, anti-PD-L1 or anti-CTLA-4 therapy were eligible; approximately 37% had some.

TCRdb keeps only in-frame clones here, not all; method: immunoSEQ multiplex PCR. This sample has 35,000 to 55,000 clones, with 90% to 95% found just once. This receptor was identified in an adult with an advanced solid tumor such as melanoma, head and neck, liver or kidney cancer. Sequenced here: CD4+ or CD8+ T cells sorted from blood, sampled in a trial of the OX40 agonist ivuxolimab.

CDR3 loop: CASAPKSGNTEAFF. The CDR3 region has the DNA TGCGCCAGCGCTCCAAAGTCAGGGAACACTGAAGCTTTCTTT. V is TRBV4-1 and J is TRBJ1-1; no clear D. The germline CDR1 and CDR2 sequences are MGHRA and YSYEKL. V lost 8 bases and J 1 base, leaving 14 bases between the germline ends. The CDR3 covers 14 residues.